This record concerns one T cell receptor (beta chain) sequence. Its antigen is undetermined. With 0 bases clipped from V and 2 bases from J, the junction kept 9 bases outside the gene matches. The CDR3 runs 17 residues. CDR1 is SEHNR, CDR2 FQNEAQ, per germline (reference sequence). The data belong to a study of shared clonotypes between healthy human individuals. Whole-study results and caveats: Non-shared clonotypes had lower generation probabilities than clonotypes shared by all four sorted-subset donors.

The data were produced by immunoSEQ multiplex PCR, yet TCRdb's version contains in-frame clones alone and is incomplete. The data show about 670,000 clones, about two thirds seen once. The chain combines TRBV7-9 with TRBJ1-1, with 7 bases identical to TRBD1. The clonotype was recovered from a woman aged 25 to 39 in good health. The sample consisted of memory CD4+ T cells sorted from blood. Sample subset: CD45RA-negative fraction. CDR3 sequence: CASSLAYRQGYNTEAFF. The CDR3 DNA reads as TGTGCCAGCAGCTTAGCCTACCGACAGGGCTATAACACTGAAGCTTTCTTT.